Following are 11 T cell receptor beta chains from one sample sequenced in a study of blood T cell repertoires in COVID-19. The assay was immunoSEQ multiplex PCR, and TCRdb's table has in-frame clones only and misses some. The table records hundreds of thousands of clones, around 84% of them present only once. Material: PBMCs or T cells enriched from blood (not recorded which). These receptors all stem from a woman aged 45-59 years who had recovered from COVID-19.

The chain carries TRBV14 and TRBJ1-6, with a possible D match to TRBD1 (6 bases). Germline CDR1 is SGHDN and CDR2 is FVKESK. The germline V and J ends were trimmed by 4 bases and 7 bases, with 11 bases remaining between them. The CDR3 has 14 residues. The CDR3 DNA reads TGTGCCAGCAGCCTACAGGGACCCAATTCACCCCTCCACTTT. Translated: CASSLQGPNSPLHF.

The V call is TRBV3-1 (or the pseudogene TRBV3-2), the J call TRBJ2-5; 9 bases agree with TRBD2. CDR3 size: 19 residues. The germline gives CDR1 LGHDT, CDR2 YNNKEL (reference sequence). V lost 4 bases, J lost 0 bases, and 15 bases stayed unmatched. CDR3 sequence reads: CASSPTRLLAGSYQETQYF. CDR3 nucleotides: TGTGCCAGCAGCCCAACAAGGTTACTAGCGGGCTCCTACCAAGAGACCCAGTACTTC.

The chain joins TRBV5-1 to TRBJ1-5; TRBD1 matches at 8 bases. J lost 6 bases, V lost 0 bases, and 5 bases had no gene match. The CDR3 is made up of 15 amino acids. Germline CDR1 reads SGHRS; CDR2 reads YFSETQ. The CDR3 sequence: CASSLGQGLGQPQHF. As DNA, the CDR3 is TGCGCCAGCAGCTTGGGACAGGGGTTGGGTCAGCCCCAGCATTTT.

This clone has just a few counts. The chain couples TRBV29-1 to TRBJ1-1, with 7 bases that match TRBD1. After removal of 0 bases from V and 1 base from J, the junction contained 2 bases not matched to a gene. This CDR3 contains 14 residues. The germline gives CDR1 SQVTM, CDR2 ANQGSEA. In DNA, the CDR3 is TGCAGCGTTGAAGACCAGGGGGGGAACACTGAAGCTTTCTTT. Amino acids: CSVEDQGGNTEAFF.

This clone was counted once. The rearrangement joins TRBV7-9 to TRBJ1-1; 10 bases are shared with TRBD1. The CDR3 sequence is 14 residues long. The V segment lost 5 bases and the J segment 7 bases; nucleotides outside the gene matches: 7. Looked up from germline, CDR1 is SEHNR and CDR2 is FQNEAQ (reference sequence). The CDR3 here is CASSLGQGGGEAFF. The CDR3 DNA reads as TGTGCCAGCAGCCTCGGACAGGGGGGTGGTGAAGCTTTCTTT.

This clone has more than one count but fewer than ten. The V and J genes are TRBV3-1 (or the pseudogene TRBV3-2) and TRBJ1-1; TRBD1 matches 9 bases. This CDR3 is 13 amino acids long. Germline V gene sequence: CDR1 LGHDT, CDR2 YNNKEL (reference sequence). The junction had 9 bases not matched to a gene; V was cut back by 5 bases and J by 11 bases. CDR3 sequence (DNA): TGTGCCAGCAGCAATCGAGACAGGGGGTCCGCTTTCTTT. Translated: CASSNRDRGSAFF.

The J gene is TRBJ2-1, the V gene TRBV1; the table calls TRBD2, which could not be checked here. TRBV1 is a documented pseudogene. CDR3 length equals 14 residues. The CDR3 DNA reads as TGCACCAGCAGCCAGCGGGGATCCTACAATGAGCAGTTCTTC. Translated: CTSSQRGSYNEQFF.

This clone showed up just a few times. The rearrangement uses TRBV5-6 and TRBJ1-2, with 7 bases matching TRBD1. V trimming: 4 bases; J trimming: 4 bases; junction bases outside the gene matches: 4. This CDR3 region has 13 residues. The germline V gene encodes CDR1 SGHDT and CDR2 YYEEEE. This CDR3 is CASSPGQVYGYTF. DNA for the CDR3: TGTGCCAGCAGCCCAGGACAGGTCTATGGCTACACCTTC.

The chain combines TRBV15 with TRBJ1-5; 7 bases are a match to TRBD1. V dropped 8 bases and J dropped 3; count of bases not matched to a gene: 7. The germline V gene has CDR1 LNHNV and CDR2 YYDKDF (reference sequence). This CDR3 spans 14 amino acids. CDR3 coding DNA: TGTGCCACCGAGACAGGGACCTTCAATCAGCCCCAGCATTTT. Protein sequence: CATETGTFNQPQHF.

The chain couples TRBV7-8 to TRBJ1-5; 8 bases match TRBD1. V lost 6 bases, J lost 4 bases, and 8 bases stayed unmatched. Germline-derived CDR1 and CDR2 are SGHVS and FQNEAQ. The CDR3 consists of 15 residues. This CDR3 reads CASRPDRGMNQPQHF. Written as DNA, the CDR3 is TGTGCCAGCAGACCAGACAGGGGAATGAATCAGCCCCAGCATTTT.

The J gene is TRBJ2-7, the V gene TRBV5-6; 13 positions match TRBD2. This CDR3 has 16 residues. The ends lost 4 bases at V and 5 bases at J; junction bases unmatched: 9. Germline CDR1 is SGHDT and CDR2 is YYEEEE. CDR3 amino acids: CASSHVRLAGGHEQYF. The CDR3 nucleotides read TGTGCCAGCAGCCACGTAAGACTAGCGGGAGGTCACGAGCAGTACTTC.